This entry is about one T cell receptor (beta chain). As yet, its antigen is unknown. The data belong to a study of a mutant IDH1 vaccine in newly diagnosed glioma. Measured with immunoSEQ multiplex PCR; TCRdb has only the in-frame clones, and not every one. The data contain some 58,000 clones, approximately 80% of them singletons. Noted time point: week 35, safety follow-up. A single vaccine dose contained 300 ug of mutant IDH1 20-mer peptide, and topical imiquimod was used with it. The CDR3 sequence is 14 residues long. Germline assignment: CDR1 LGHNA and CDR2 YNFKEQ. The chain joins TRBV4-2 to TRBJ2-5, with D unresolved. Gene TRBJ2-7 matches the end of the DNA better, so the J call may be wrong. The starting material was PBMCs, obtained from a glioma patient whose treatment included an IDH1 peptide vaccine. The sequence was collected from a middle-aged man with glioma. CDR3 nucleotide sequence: TGTGCCAGCAGCCAAGGACTTACGACCTACGAGCAGTACTTC. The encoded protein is CASSQGLTTYEQYF.